Below, 22 T cell receptor beta chains from the same sample are listed, as sequenced in a study of T-cell reconstitution after alpha-beta-depleted transplantation in children (dated by TCRdb to 2016 to 2018). To prepare the library, PCR was applied. Sequencing relied on an Illumina HiSeq 2500. TCR library preparation used molecular barcoding, with unique molecular identifiers applied to normalize quantification of the TCRbeta repertoire. In TCRdb, the public reads were trimmed at Q25 with fastp and aligned with MiXCR, with productive beta chains retained. CDR3 protein duplicates are merged, each entry listing the most common genes and DNA. In this sample the table shows roughly 300,000 distinct CDR3 sequences, more than 9% of which occur a single time. The ten largest clonotypes hold 20% to 30% of the sample. The treatment or condition label here, explained by the study, means: allogeneic hematopoietic cell transplantation with graft depleted of TCRalphabeta T cells and CD19 B cells.

The specimen comprised peripheral blood, sampled 180 days after TCRalphabeta/CD19-depleted stem cell transplant. These receptor sequences come from a male patient aged 2 to 10 who had a stem cell transplant for chronic granulomatous disease, so the T cells may come from the graft donor.

This clonotype was counted many times. The V gene is TRBV4-1, the J gene TRBJ2-7; 8 bases align to TRBD2. Germline CDR1 is MGHRA and CDR2 is YSYEKL. The CDR3 consists of 16 residues. With 3 bases clipped from V and 2 bases from J, the junction kept 9 bases outside the gene matches. The CDR3 here is CASSQRVGGGTYEQYF. In nucleotides, the CDR3 is TGCGCCAGCAGCCAGCGGGTGGGCGGGGGGACCTACGAGCAGTACTTC.

This clonotype was observed at least ten times. The rearrangement uses TRBV20-1 and TRBJ1-5; TRBD1 agrees at 7 bases. The CDR3 contains 13 residues. The V and J ends lost 6 bases and 3 bases, in that order; junction bases with no gene match: 5. Germline lookup yields CDR1 DFQATT and CDR2 SNEGSKA (reference sequence). Here the CDR3 DNA reads TGCAGTGCGCCCAGGGGGATCAATCAGCCCCAGCATTTT. Amino acids: CSAPRGINQPQHF.

Only a few counts were recorded for this clonotype. This chain uses TRBV9 with TRBJ2-2; the D gene is possibly TRBD1 (6 bases). The germline gives CDR1 SGDLS, CDR2 YYNGEE. V was trimmed by 0 bases and J by 7 bases, leaving 16 bases between them. The CDR3 has 16 residues. The CDR3 nucleotides read TGTGCCAGCAGCGTAGGGCCTGGTAGGGGGTTCGGGGAGCTGTTTTTT. Translating it yields CASSVGPGRGFGELFF.

This clonotype was seen ten or more times. The chain recombines TRBV12-3 or TRBV12-4 with TRBJ1-2; D gene unclear. Deletions cut 4 bases from V and 4 bases from J, with 4 bases between. The CDR3 spans 11 residues. CDR3 nucleotide sequence: TGTGCCAGCAGTTCCCTCTATGGCTACACCTTC. As protein: CASSSLYGYTF.

There are many counts of this clonotype. CDR3 loop: CASSETPTYEQYF. The CDR3, as DNA: TGTGCCAGCTCAGAGACTCCGACCTACGAGCAGTACTTC. The chain joins TRBV18 to TRBJ2-7; D remains unclear. Trimming removed 5 bases from V and 2 bases from J, with 10 bases in between. The CDR3 sequence is 13 residues long. CDR1 KGHSH and CDR2 LQKENI come from the germline V gene.

The chain has TRBV7-2 and TRBJ2-5; TRBD2 agrees at 7 bases. The CDR3 is 16 amino acids. The V segment lost 6 bases and the J segment 2 bases; nucleotides outside the gene matches: 12. The germline V gene has CDR1 SGHTA and CDR2 FQGNSA. CDR3 nucleotide sequence: TGTGCCAGCAGTCGCTGGGGGGGGGGACTACAAGAGACCCAGTACTTC. It encodes CASSRWGGGLQETQYF.

This clonotype occurred many times. The chain has TRBV5-1 and TRBJ2-7; a weak D match, TRBD1 (6 bases). The CDR3 is 15 residues long. Trimming removed 0 bases from V and 2 bases from J, with 12 bases in between. The germline CDR1 and CDR2 sequences are SGHRS and YFSETQ. CDR3: CASSLAAGATYEQYF. In DNA form, the CDR3 reads TGCGCCAGCAGCTTGGCTGCAGGGGCCACCTACGAGCAGTACTTC.

This clonotype has ten or more counts. V and J are TRBV20-1 and TRBJ2-2, with 14 positions matching TRBD2. Germline CDR1 is DFQATT and CDR2 is SNEGSKA (reference sequence). After removal of 3 bases from V and 5 bases from J, the junction contained 2 bases not matched to a gene. This CDR3 is built from 15 residues. The CDR3 spells CSARGLAGVTGELFF. The CDR3 nucleotides are TGCAGTGCTAGGGGACTAGCGGGAGTTACCGGGGAGCTGTTTTTT.

Only a few counts were recorded for this clonotype. The CDR3 protein is CASSPLAGGTQETQYF. Written as DNA, the CDR3 is TGTGCCAGCAGCCCCCTAGCGGGTGGGACCCAAGAGACCCAGTACTTC. The rearrangement joins TRBV5-4 to TRBJ2-5; TRBD2 aligns across 8 bases. CDR1 is SGHNT, CDR2 YYREEE, per germline (reference sequence). The CDR3 loop spans 16 amino acids. The V segment lost 4 bases and the J segment 1 base; nucleotides outside the gene matches: 9.

This clonotype has ten or more counts. The chain links TRBV7-6 to TRBJ1-2; no clear D gene. CDR3 size: 15 residues. Germline loops: CDR1 SGHVS, CDR2 FNYEAQ. V was pared by 3 bases and J by 0 bases, with 11 bases between. CDR3 in DNA: TGTGCCAGCAGCTTTGTTATTCTAGCTAACTATGGCTACACCTTC. This encodes CASSFVILANYGYTF.

This clonotype was counted at least ten times. This chain connects TRBV5-1 to TRBJ2-2, with 10 positions matching TRBD2. The CDR3 runs 18 residues. Germline CDR1 SGHRS, CDR2 YFSETQ. V trimming: 0 bases; J trimming: 0 bases; junction bases outside the gene matches: 5. CDR3 sequence reads: CASSLESGRATNTGELFF. The CDR3 coding sequence is TGCGCCAGCAGCTTGGAGAGCGGGAGGGCGACGAACACCGGGGAGCTGTTTTTT.

The rearrangement uses TRBV4-2 and TRBJ2-1; TRBD2 is a possible D gene (5 bases). The CDR3 extends over 15 amino acids. Germline V lookup: CDR1 LGHNA, CDR2 YNFKEQ. V was pared by 6 bases and J by 7 bases, with 19 bases between. The CDR3 is CASSLNPGILNEQFF. The DNA for the CDR3 is TGTGCCAGCAGTCTAAATCCCGGGATTCTGAATGAGCAGTTCTTC.

As regards this clonotype: A much bigger clone sits one base away, suggesting this may be a read error. The rearrangement links TRBV23-1 to TRBJ2-7; possibly TRBD1 for D (5 bases). TRBV23-1 counts as an open reading frame of uncertain function. V lost 3 bases, J lost 4 bases, and 16 bases lay in between. The CDR3 spans 15 residues. DNA of the CDR3: TGCGCCAGCAGTCATACGGCCCAGGGAACGTACGAGCAGTACTTC. Translated: CASSHTAQGTYEQYF.

This clonotype was recorded many times. V and J are TRBV29-1 and TRBJ2-3; TRBD2 aligns across 10 bases. J lost 4 bases, V lost 4 bases, and 5 bases had no gene match. Germline assignment: CDR1 SQVTM and CDR2 ANQGSEA. The CDR3 covers 14 residues. The CDR3 loop is CSVGLAGVPDTQYF. The CDR3 coding sequence is TGCAGCGTTGGCCTAGCGGGAGTACCAGATACGCAGTATTTT.

This clonotype has at least ten counts. V and J are TRBV27 and TRBJ2-3; TRBD1 aligns across 8 bases. CDR1 and CDR2 (germline): MNHEY, SMNVEV (reference sequence). CDR3 size: 15 residues. V dropped 1 base and J dropped 5; count of bases not matched to a gene: 5. The CDR3: CASSLFQGARDTQYF. For the CDR3, the DNA is TGTGCCAGCAGTTTATTTCAGGGGGCACGAGATACGCAGTATTTT.

This clonotype occurred many times. This chain uses TRBV5-4 with TRBJ2-1; 9 nucleotides agree with TRBD1. CDR1 SGHNT and CDR2 YYREEE come from the germline V gene (reference sequence). The CDR3 totals 15 residues. After removal of 4 bases from V and 12 bases from J, the junction contained 14 bases not matched to a gene. CDR3 amino acids: CASSLGQGPIYGQFF. In nucleotides, the CDR3 is TGTGCCAGCAGCCTGGGACAGGGTCCCATCTACGGGCAGTTCTTC.

This clonotype showed up many times. V gene TRBV20-1 combines with J gene TRBJ2-1, with D perhaps TRBD2 (6 bases). The V and J ends lost 3 bases and 1 base respectively, with 7 bases between them. The CDR3 has 13 residues. Germline CDR1 reads DFQATT; CDR2 reads SNEGSKA (reference sequence). This chain's CDR3 is CSASGSSYNEQFF. The CDR3, as DNA: TGCAGTGCTAGCGGGAGTTCCTACAATGAGCAGTTCTTC.

This clonotype occurred a few times. The rearrangement joins TRBV28 to TRBJ2-7; TRBD1 agrees at 8 bases. V gave up 2 bases and J gave up 5 bases; unmatched junction bases: 11. CDR1 and CDR2 (germline): MDHEN, SYDVKM. The CDR3 covers 16 residues. The CDR3 region has the DNA TGTGCCAGCAGTTTACCGACAGGGGCCCGTTCGAACGAGCAGTACTTC. It codes for CASSLPTGARSNEQYF.

This clonotype was counted ten times or more. The genes are TRBV29-1 and TRBJ2-2, with 9 bases identical to TRBD2. The CDR3 covers 14 residues. Germline trimming cut 7 bases from V and 0 bases from J; bases unmatched to any gene: 3. Germline values: CDR1 SQVTM, CDR2 ANQGSEA. The CDR3 here is CSAQREANTGELFF. CDR3 coding DNA: TGCAGCGCCCAGCGGGAGGCGAACACCGGGGAGCTGTTTTTT.

There are many counts of this clonotype. The chain combines TRBV14 with TRBJ2-3, with unresolved D. V lost 0 bases to trimming and J lost 5 bases, with 6 bases between them. The V gene's germline CDR1 is SGHDN and CDR2 FVKESK. The CDR3 covers 13 residues. The CDR3 is CASSQELRDTQYF. The CDR3 DNA reads TGTGCCAGCAGCCAAGAGTTACGAGATACGCAGTATTTT.

There are many counts of this clonotype. The chain has TRBV6-5 and TRBJ1-2; possibly TRBD1 for D (6 bases). CDR1 MNHEY and CDR2 SVGAGI come from the germline V gene. Trimming shortened V by 0 bases and J by 2 bases, and 7 bases separated the two germline ends. The CDR3 runs 14 residues. Here the CDR3 DNA reads TGTGCCAGCAGTTACTCCGGACAGAACTATGGCTACACCTTC. It is translated as CASSYSGQNYGYTF.

This sequence joins TRBV19 and TRBJ2-3, with 10 bases matching TRBD2. V dropped 7 bases and J dropped 4; count of bases not matched to a gene: 5. The CDR3 extends over 14 amino acids. CDR1 and CDR2 (germline): LNHDA, SQIVND (reference sequence). The CDR3, as DNA: TGTGCCAGTAAGGTGGGGACTAGCGCAGATACGCAGTATTTT. This sequence encodes CASKVGTSADTQYF. The whole variable domain, remainder taken from reference TRBV19 and TRBJ2-3, is DGGITQSPKYLFRKEGQNVTLSCEQNLNHDAMYWYRQDPGQGLRLIYYSQIVNDFQKGDIAEGYSVSREKKESFPLTVTSAQKNPTAFYLCASKVGTSADTQYFGPGTRLTVL.